This T cell receptor (beta chain) was sequenced for a study of blood T cell repertoires in COVID-19 (dated by TCRdb to the early 2020s). Regarding the study in general: Samples from collaborators originated in the United States, Italy and Spain and spanned both the acute and convalescent phases of COVID-19. The material from the prospective study consisted of cDNA or gDNA derived from T cells, B-cell-depleted T cells, or PBMCs. The dataset comprised deeply sampled blood TCRbeta repertoires from subjects exposed to, actively infected with, or recovered from COVID-19. The repertoires were released in a freely available public database meant as a resource for research on the immune response to SARS-CoV-2. The samples were drawn from two sources: the first 160 participants of the ongoing ImmuneRACE study, and 950 to 1,500 subjects contributed by 6 global collaborators. A de-identified subject ID, COVID-19 status, age in years and sex were almost always included in the sample metadata. Where HLA class I and class II types were available, the types were taken from metadata supplied by the sample provider, not from assay-based typing.

Whole blood was collected in K2EDTA tubes by collaborating institutions according to the institutions' own protocols. For TCRbeta analysis, collaborator samples were shipped as frozen whole blood, as isolated PBMCs, or as DNA extracted from either sample type. In its sample, this clone was seen once. Its antigen is unknown. It has no much larger one-base neighbor in the sample; base qualities were not kept. V is trimmed back by 10 bases and J by 4 bases, and the junction contains 8 bases that no gene match accounts for. Including the terminal cysteine and phenylalanine, the CDR3 comprises 14 residues. The only DNA kept is the CDR3, 42 bases in frame from the first base. Reading the germline V gene (reference sequence) gives CDR1 LNHDA and CDR2 SQIVND. TCRbeta CDR3 regions were amplified from genomic DNA using the immunoSEQ Assay, a bias-controlled multiplex PCR. Per the source publication's procedure: The number of nucleated cells in each sample was estimated from the amplification of reference gene primers within the assay. Sequence reads were collapsed and filtered to measure the absolute abundance of every unique TCRbeta CDR3 rearrangement. For each sample, productive Simpson clonality was calculated by taking the square root of Simpson's diversity index across productive rearrangements. TCRdb carries this immuneACCESS record with in-frame sequences only. Its versions omit some clonotypes, under half of them owing to an unresolved V gene in the studies checked, with the rest unexplained. D and trimming come from the DNA, and the V and J calls and clone size come from that table. The sample table shows 61,000 or so clones, and 70% to 90% are seen once. The ten largest account for less than 20% of the sample.

Broader findings and caveats from the paper: The quantity of clinical and demographic metadata differed by source and by participant and was supplied without curation.

This clonotype was sampled from a woman older than 75 with active COVID-19. Sequenced: peripheral blood. The chain joins TRBV19 to TRBJ2-3, with 10 central nucleotides matching TRBD2. The nucleotide sequence is given as TGTGCCACCGGATGGGGACTAGCGTCAGATACGCAGTATTTT. This translates into CATGWGLASDTQYF. Joined to the reference TRBV19 and TRBJ2-3 proteins, this CDR3 gives the full variable domain: DGGITQSPKYLFRKEGQNVTLSCEQNLNHDAMYWYRQDPGQGLRLIYYSQIVNDFQKGDIAEGYSVSREKKESFPLTVTSAQKNPTAFYLCATGWGLASDTQYFGPGTRLTVL.